A single sample is the source of the 2 T cell receptor beta chains below, sequenced in a study of T cell responses to AZD1222 COVID-19 vaccine. Measured with immunoSEQ multiplex PCR; TCRdb has only the in-frame clones, and not every one. The sample includes 65,000 or so clones, about 83% of them seen just once. The sequenced sample was peripheral blood, obtained on day 0 of AZD1222 vaccination. These receptors were obtained from an adult in good health.

The chain links TRBV29-1 to TRBJ1-1; TRBD1 aligns across 7 bases. The junction had 3 bases not matched to a gene; V was cut back by 5 bases and J by 0 bases. The CDR3 runs to 13 residues. CDR1 and CDR2 (germline): SQVTM, ANQGSEA. For the CDR3, the DNA is TGCAGCGTTAGACAGGGTATGAACACTGAAGCTTTCTTT. This sequence encodes CSVRQGMNTEAFF.

This clone was seen only once. The chain links TRBV2 to TRBJ1-1; no clear D. Deletions cut 6 bases from V and 3 bases from J, with 2 bases between. The CDR3 runs to 10 residues. Germline V CDR1 and CDR2: SNHLY, FYNNEI. The CDR3 sequence is CASSYTEAFF. DNA for the CDR3: TGTGCCAGCAGCTACACTGAAGCTTTCTTT. The entire variable domain, with the rest obtained from reference TRBV2 and TRBJ1-1, is as follows: EPEVTQTPSHQVTQMGQEVILRCVPISNHLYFYWYRQILGQKVEFLVSFYNNEISEKSEIFDDQFSVERPDGSNFTLKIRSTKLEDSAMYFCASSYTEAFFGQGTRLTVV.